This is a list of T cell receptor beta chains from one sample in a study of T cells after yellow fever vaccination. One entry per CDR3 protein results from TCRdb running MiXCR on the 5' RACE reads. The sample lists more than 300,000 distinct CDR3 sequences, over 8.5% occurring once. Specimen: CD4+ T cells sorted from PBMCs, collected 45 days after the yellow fever booster vaccination. The receptors shown here come from a young man who received the YFV17D yellow fever vaccine. Each CDR3 is given with its conserved first and last residue. D genes are given only for firm matches. Size tells how often a clone was seen (once, few, many) or the class of an expanded clone, and some rows leave it out.

v_call,clone_size,d_call,j_call,cdr3_nt,cdr3_aa
TRBV12-3/TRBV12-4,many,TRBD1,TRBJ1-5,TGTGCCAGCAGTTTGGCAGGGGGGCAGCCCCAGCATTTT,CASSLAGGQPQHF
TRBV6-5,-,-,TRBJ2-5,TGTGCCAGCAGCCCCTGGGGACAAGAGACCCAGTACTTC,CASSPWGQETQYF
TRBV3-1,-,-,TRBJ1-1,TGTGCCAGCAGCCAAGGGGCAATTTCGGTTAACACTGAAGCTTTCTTT,CASSQGAISVNTEAFF
TRBV7-9,-,TRBD1,TRBJ2-7,TGTGCCAGCAGCTCGATCCCCGGGACAGCCTCCTACGAGCAGTACTTC,CASSSIPGTASYEQYF
TRBV7-9,-,-,TRBJ1-1,TGTGCCAGCCAGATGAACACTGAAGCTTTCTTT,CASQMNTEAFF
TRBV5-6,many,-,TRBJ2-5,TGTGCCAGCAGCCCCCCAGGTGTCCGGGAGACCCAGTACTTC,CASSPPGVRETQYF
TRBV7-2,many,-,TRBJ2-3,TGTGCCAGCAGCTTAGGCGAGCGGAGGAGCACAGATACGCAGTATTTT,CASSLGERRSTDTQYF
TRBV7-3,-,-,TRBJ2-3,TGTGCCAGCAGCTTTAGGGCGTTCACGGATACGCAGTATTTT,CASSFRAFTDTQYF
TRBV5-1,many,-,TRBJ2-3,TGCGCCAGCAGCTTAGAACGACCTCCCACAGATACGCAGTATTTT,CASSLERPPTDTQYF
TRBV29-1,-,-,TRBJ2-1,TGCAGCGTTGTGTCCCGCTCCTACAATGAGCAGTTCTTC,CSVVSRSYNEQFF
TRBV15,few,-,TRBJ1-2,TGTGCCACCAGCAGAGATTTTGGGTTGCGTGGCTACACCTTC,CATSRDFGLRGYTF
TRBV9,-,-,TRBJ2-6,TGTGCCAGCAGCGCGAGGGGCGATTCTGGGGCCAACGTCCTGACTTTC,CASSARGDSGANVLTF
TRBV20-1,-,-,TRBJ1-1,TGCAGTGCTAGAGATCCGTATGGGGGAATGAGGCGGACCCTGAACACTGAAGCTTTCTTT,CSARDPYGGMRRTLNTEAFF
TRBV7-8,few,TRBD2,TRBJ2-7,TGTGCCAGCAGCCTCCAGAAGCGGGGGGGTTCCTACGAGCAGTACTTC,CASSLQKRGGSYEQYF
TRBV4-3,many,-,TRBJ1-1,TGCGCCAGCAGCCAGGGGCGAAGAGCTTTCTTT,CASSQGRRAFF
TRBV7-2,few,TRBD2,TRBJ2-3,TGTGCCAGCAGCTACCTAGCGGGGGGGCCGCCAGATACGCAGTATTTT,CASSYLAGGPPDTQYF
TRBV6-4,few,-,TRBJ2-2,TGTGCCAGCAGGGAGCTAGAAGGCACCGGGGAGCTGTTTTTT,CASRELEGTGELFF
TRBV6-1,-,TRBD1,TRBJ1-6,TGTGCCAGCAGCTTCACCCCCGGGACAGGGAATTCACCCCTCCACTTT,CASSFTPGTGNSPLHF
TRBV6-5,-,TRBD1,TRBJ1-2,TGTGCCAGCAGAGCAGGGGGGAGATATGGCTACACCTTC,CASRAGGRYGYTF
TRBV6-6,-,-,TRBJ2-3,TGTGCCAGCAGCCGACCACGGACGGGCGCGAGCACAGATACGCAGTATTTT,CASSRPRTGASTDTQYF
TRBV6-2/TRBV6-3,-,-,TRBJ2-7,TGTGCCAGCAGTTACCCGGGCAGCGGTGCCTACGAGCAGTACTTC,CASSYPGSGAYEQYF
TRBV7-2,-,TRBD2,TRBJ2-3,TGTGCCAGCAGCTTAGTCGGGGGGGCCACAGATACGCAGTATTTT,CASSLVGGATDTQYF
TRBV4-1,few,-,TRBJ1-1,TGCGCCAGCAGCCACGGACGGGGGGGCCTGAACACTGAAGCTTTCTTT,CASSHGRGGLNTEAFF
TRBV18,few,TRBD2,TRBJ2-3,TGTGCCAGCTCACCCCGGTGGAGCGGGGTAGGAGATACGCAGTATTTT,CASSPRWSGVGDTQYF
TRBV28,-,TRBD1,TRBJ1-2,TGTGCCAGCAGCCCTCTAGACAGGGGAGGAATTTTC,CASSPLDRGGIF
TRBV5-5,-,TRBD1,TRBJ1-1,TGTGCCAGCAGCTTGGCCTTCGACAGGGGGACTGAAGCTTTCTTT,CASSLAFDRGTEAFF
TRBV10-2,many,TRBD2,TRBJ2-1,TGCGCCAGCAGACCCACTAGCGGGGGGCCCCGATACAATGAGCAGTTCTTC,CASRPTSGGPRYNEQFF
TRBV7-2,-,TRBD2,TRBJ2-3,TGTGCCAGCAGCACCCAGCGGGGGTGGTCAGATACGCAGTATTTT,CASSTQRGWSDTQYF
TRBV7-2,-,-,TRBJ1-2,TGTGCCAGCAGCTCTGCCGGGCCCCGGGCCAACTATGGCTACACCTTC,CASSSAGPRANYGYTF
TRBV11-2,few,TRBD2,TRBJ2-1,TGTGCCAGCAGCACGGGGACTAACCCCGTGAATGAGCAGTTCTTC,CASSTGTNPVNEQFF
TRBV7-9,-,-,TRBJ2-1,TGTGCCAGCAGCTTAGGCCGACTCGCTTCCTACAATGAGCAGTTCTTC,CASSLGRLASYNEQFF
TRBV7-9,many,-,TRBJ2-7,TGTGCCAGCAGCCCTGGCGGGGAATACGAGCAGTACTTC,CASSPGGEYEQYF
TRBV5-6,-,TRBD2,TRBJ2-1,TGTGCCAGCAGCTTCCGAGCGGGGGGCAGCTACAATGAGCAGTTCTTC,CASSFRAGGSYNEQFF
TRBV6-2/TRBV6-3,few,TRBD2,TRBJ2-7,TGTGCCAGCAGAATCCCTAGCGGGGGACGGGAGCAGTACTTC,CASRIPSGGREQYF
TRBV19,-,-,TRBJ2-1,TGTGCCAGTAGTATATACCTTGAGCAGTTCTTC,CASSIYLEQFF
TRBV5-1,few,-,TRBJ1-6,TGCGCCAGCAGCTTGGAGTCCAATTCACCCCTCCACTTT,CASSLESNSPLHF
TRBV2,many,-,TRBJ1-1,TGTGCCAGGGGAAGGGGAAGGGGCACTGAAGCTTTCTTT,CARGRGRGTEAFF
TRBV4-2,-,-,TRBJ2-5,TGTGCCAGCAGTGACCTGAGTGGGCCCCAGTACTTC,CASSDLSGPQYF
TRBV29-1,few,TRBD1,TRBJ2-7,TGCAGCGTTGCGGGGGGACAGGGGGCCTACGAGCAGTACTTC,CSVAGGQGAYEQYF
TRBV4-3,-,-,TRBJ1-4,TGCGCCAGCAGCCGGGGGACTGCTAGCGAAAAACTGTTTTTT,CASSRGTASEKLFF
TRBV11-1,few,-,TRBJ2-5,TGTGCCAGCAGTTCGGGACTTACAAAGTACCAAGAGACCCAGTACTTC,CASSSGLTKYQETQYF
TRBV6-5,few,TRBD1,TRBJ2-2,TGTGCCAGCAGCGGACAGGGGGCATCCGGGGAGCTGTTTTTT,CASSGQGASGELFF
TRBV7-2,-,-,TRBJ2-5,TGTGCCAGCAGCTTAGCCCTCAAAGAGACCCAGTACTTC,CASSLALKETQYF
TRBV4-2,few,-,TRBJ2-4,TGTGCCAGCAGCCAAGATTTCAGCGGGTCACCGAGAGCCAAAAACATTCAGTACTTC,CASSQDFSGSPRAKNIQYF
TRBV5-1,many,-,TRBJ2-1,TGTGCCAGCAGCCTTACAGGGAACTCCTACAATGAGCAGTTCTTC,CASSLTGNSYNEQFF
TRBV10-2,-,TRBD2,TRBJ2-3,TGCGCCAGCCGGCTGGGACTAGCGGCTTCGTTAGATACGCAGTATTTT,CASRLGLAASLDTQYF
TRBV4-3,few,-,TRBJ2-4,TGCGCCAGCAGCCAAGATTTCGGGGGGCCAAACATTCAGTACTTC,CASSQDFGGPNIQYF
TRBV5-1,few,TRBD1,TRBJ1-6,TGCGCCAGCAGTAGCGGACAGGGCTCCTATAATTCACCCCTCCACTTT,CASSSGQGSYNSPLHF
TRBV24-1,-,-,TRBJ2-3,TGTGCCACCCAAGGGGAGGCAGATACGCAGTATTTT,CATQGEADTQYF
TRBV4-1,many,-,TRBJ2-5,TGCGCCAGCAGCCAAGTGGGAGGGGGCGCGGGAGAGACCCAGTACTTC,CASSQVGGGAGETQYF
TRBV29-1,many,TRBD1,TRBJ2-2,TGCAGTGCCGGGACAGGGAACGGGGAGCTGTTTTTT,CSAGTGNGELFF
TRBV11-3,-,-,TRBJ2-7,TGTGCCAGCAGCCCCCGGGCAGGGGGGTCCTACGAGCAGTACTTC,CASSPRAGGSYEQYF
TRBV7-2,few,TRBD1,TRBJ2-3,TGTGCCAGCAGCCCAAGACAGGGGGCAGATACGCAGTATTTT,CASSPRQGADTQYF